This T cell receptor (beta chain) was sequenced for a study of blood T cell repertoires in COVID-19. This CDR3 comprises 14 residues. V lost 6 bases, J lost 0 bases, and 2 bases stayed unmatched. CDR1 and CDR2 (germline): MNHEY, SVGAGI. The data were produced by immunoSEQ multiplex PCR, yet TCRdb's version contains in-frame clones alone and is incomplete. The sample yields approximately 240,000 clones, around 81% seen once. The gene calls are TRBV6-5 and TRBJ1-2, with 9 bases fitting TRBD1. The clonotype comes from a woman aged 55-70 years with active or convalescent COVID-19. The sample was peripheral blood. CDR3 in amino acids: CASRDRGTNYGYTF. The CDR3 DNA sequence: TGTGCCAGCAGGGACAGGGGTACTAACTATGGCTACACCTTC.